This T cell receptor (beta chain) was sequenced for a study of graft-versus-host responses after intestinal transplantation. Study background: Isolated intestinal, liver-intestinal, or multivisceral transplants had been given to the recipients. Study observations and caveats: Peak circulating GvH clone levels tracked with early post-transplant HvG declines. Graft-versus-host to host-versus-graft clonal ratios in allografts were high in patients with graft-donor T cell macrochimerism. Recipient marrow harbored GvH clones, some of which surfaced first in ileum or blood.

The repertoire was sequenced with immunoSEQ multiplex PCR; TCRdb's copy has only in-frame clones and lacks some. The sample shows about 24,000 clones, 80% to 90% of them seen only once. With regard to this clone: Antigen specificity is unknown.

This specimen consisted of PBMCs, obtained just over 450 days after intestinal transplant. The receptor's source is a human patient who received an intestinal transplant, so some T cells may come from the graft donor.

CDR3: CATKHHGRDEKLFF. CDR3 nucleotide sequence: TGTGCCACCAAGCACCACGGACGGGATGAAAAACTGTTTTTT. The chain carries TRBV19 and TRBJ1-4; unclear D gene. CDR1 is LNHDA, CDR2 SQIVND, per germline (reference sequence). V lost 10 bases, J lost 6 bases, and 18 bases lay in between. The CDR3 extends over 14 amino acids.